The present T cell receptor beta chain was sequenced within a study of blood T cells in healthy people across ages. Study-level points and caveats: Roughly linearly, TCR beta diversity per million T cells fell as age increased.

With a J-beta primer mix and a sample-barcoded 5' primer, a second PCR ran 7 to 11 cycles. From the 5' RACE reads, TCRdb called clonotypes with MiXCR, one entry per CDR3 protein. The sample has roughly 1,100,000 distinct CDR3 sequences; 25% are singletons. As regards this clonotype: The antigen is undetermined.

Per germline, CDR1 SNHLY and CDR2 FYNNEI. Trimming cost V 11 bases and J 4 bases, with 14 bases left between them. CDR3 length: 13 amino acids. The data also belong to a second study, concerning T cells of mothers and their children. According to that study: Every mother produced more than 8.5 million TCR beta CDR3 reads, whereas every child provided about 3 million. Related mother-child pairs showed slightly higher but non-significant overlap than unrelated pairs.

The sequenced material came from blood. This rearrangement joins TRBV2 to TRBJ2-2, with D perhaps TRBD1 (6 bases). The clonotype originates from a girl aged 2 to 10 in good health. The chain's CDR3 is CAGRTETTGELFF. The CDR3 DNA reads as TGTGCCGGAAGGACAGAAACCACCGGGGAGCTGTTTTTT. The full variable domain, its missing parts supplied by reference TRBV2 and TRBJ2-2, is EPEVTQTPSHQVTQMGQEVILRCVPISNHLYFYWYRQILGQKVEFLVSFYNNEISEKSEIFDDQFSVERPDGSNFTLKIRSTKLEDSAMYFCAGRTETTGELFFGEGSRLTVL.